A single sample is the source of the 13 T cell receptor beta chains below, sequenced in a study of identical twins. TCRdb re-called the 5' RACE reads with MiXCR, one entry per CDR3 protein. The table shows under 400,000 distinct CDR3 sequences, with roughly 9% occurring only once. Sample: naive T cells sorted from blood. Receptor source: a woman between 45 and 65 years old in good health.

CDR3 sequence: CASSFSRGGRESGRAWNEQFF. CDR3 nucleotides: TGCGCCAGCAGCTTTAGCCGGGGAGGGCGCGAGAGCGGGAGGGCCTGGAATGAGCAGTTCTTC. This chain connects TRBV5-1 to TRBJ2-1, with 10 nucleotides matching TRBD2. J lost 7 bases, V lost 2 bases, and 24 bases had no gene match. The CDR3 consists of 21 residues. Germline-derived CDR1 and CDR2 are SGHRS and YFSETQ.

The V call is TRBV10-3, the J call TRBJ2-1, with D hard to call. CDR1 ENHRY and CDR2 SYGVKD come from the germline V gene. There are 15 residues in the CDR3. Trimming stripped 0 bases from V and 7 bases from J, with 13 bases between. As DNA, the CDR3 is TGTGCCATCAGTGAGTCGACCCAAAAGAGGAATGAGCAGTTCTTC. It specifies CAISESTQKRNEQFF.

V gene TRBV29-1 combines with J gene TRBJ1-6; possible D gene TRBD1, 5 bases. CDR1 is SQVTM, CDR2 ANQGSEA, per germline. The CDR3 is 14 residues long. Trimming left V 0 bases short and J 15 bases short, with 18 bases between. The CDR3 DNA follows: TGCAGCGTTGAAGATCCGTACAATGGGGGTCTCCTCCACTTT. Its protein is CSVEDPYNGGLLHF.

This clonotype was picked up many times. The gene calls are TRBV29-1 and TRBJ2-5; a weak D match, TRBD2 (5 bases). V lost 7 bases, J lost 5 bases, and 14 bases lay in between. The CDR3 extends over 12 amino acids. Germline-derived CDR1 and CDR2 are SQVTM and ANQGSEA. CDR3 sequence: CSGYSAGETQYF. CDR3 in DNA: TGCAGCGGGTATAGCGCCGGCGAGACCCAGTACTTC.

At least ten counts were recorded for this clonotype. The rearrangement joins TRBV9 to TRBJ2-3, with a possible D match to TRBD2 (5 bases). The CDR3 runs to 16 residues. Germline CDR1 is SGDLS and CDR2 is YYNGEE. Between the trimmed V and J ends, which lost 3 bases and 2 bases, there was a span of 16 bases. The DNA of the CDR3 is TGTGCCAGCAGCGGCGGGCTAGCACTCCACACAGATACGCAGTATTTT. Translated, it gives CASSGGLALHTDTQYF.

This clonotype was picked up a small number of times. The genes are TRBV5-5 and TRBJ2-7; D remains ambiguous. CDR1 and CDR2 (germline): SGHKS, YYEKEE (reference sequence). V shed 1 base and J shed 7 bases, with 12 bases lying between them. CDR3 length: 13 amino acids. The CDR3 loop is CASSLLGSREQYV. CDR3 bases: TGTGCCAGCAGCTTGCTGGGATCGAGGGAGCAGTACGTC.

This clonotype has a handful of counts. The CDR3 region has the DNA TGTGCCAGCAGTCCGTCCCTAGGCGAGACCCAGTACTTC. Translation gives CASSPSLGETQYF. The chain joins TRBV12-3 or TRBV12-4 to TRBJ2-5; no clear D gene. Trimming pared 5 bases from V and 5 bases from J, leaving 12 bases between. The CDR3 extends over 13 amino acids.

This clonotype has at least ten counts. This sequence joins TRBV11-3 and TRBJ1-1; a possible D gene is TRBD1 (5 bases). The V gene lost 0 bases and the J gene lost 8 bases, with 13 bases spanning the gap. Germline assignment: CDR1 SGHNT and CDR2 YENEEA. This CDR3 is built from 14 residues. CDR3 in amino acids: CASSLEGTTKEAFF. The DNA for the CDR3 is TGTGCCAGCAGCTTAGAGGGGACGACCAAAGAAGCTTTCTTT.

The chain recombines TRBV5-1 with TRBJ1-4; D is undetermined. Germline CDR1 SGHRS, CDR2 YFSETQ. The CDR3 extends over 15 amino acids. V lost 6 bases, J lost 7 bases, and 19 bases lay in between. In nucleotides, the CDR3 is TGCGCCAGCAAGCGTCGCTTGGATCTTAGTGAAAAACTGTTTTTT. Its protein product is CASKRRLDLSEKLFF.

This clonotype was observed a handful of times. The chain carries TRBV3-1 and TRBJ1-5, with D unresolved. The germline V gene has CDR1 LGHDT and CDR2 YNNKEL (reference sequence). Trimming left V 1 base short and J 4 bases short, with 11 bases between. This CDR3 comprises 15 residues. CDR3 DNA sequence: TGTGCCAGCAGCCAAGTCCCTCAGGCGAATCAGCCCCAGCATTTT. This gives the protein CASSQVPQANQPQHF. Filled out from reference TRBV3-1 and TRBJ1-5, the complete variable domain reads DTAVSQTPKYLVTQMGNDKSIKCEQNLGHDTMYWYKQDSKKFLKIMFSYNNKELIINETVPNRFSPKSPDKAHLNLHINSLELGDSAVYFCASSQVPQANQPQHFGDGTRLSIL.

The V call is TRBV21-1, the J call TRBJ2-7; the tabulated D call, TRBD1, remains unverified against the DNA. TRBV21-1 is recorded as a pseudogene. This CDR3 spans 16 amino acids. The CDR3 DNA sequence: TGTGCCAGCAGCGGACGTCTGGGGCGGGACAACTACGAGCAGTACGTC. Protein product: CASSGRLGRDNYEQYV.

CDR3 protein: CASSREGVTEAFF. In DNA form, the CDR3 reads TGCGCCAGCAGCAGGGAGGGGGTTACTGAAGCTTTCTTT. This chain connects TRBV5-1 to TRBJ1-1; maybe TRBD1 (6 bases). This CDR3 comprises 13 residues. From germline, CDR1 is SGHRS and CDR2 YFSETQ. The ends were cut back, 4 bases at V and 5 bases at J, with 12 bases in the middle.

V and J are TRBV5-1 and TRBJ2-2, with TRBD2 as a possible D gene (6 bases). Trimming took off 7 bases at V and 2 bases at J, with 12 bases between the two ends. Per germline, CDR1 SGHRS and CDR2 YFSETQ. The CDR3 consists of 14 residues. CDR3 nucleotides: TGCGCCAGCGAGGGACTCAAAAACACCGGGGAGCTGTTTTTT. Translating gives CASEGLKNTGELFF.